This T cell receptor (beta chain) was retrieved from a study of cytomegalovirus exposure and HLA in healthy donors. TCRdb keeps only in-frame clones here, not all; method: immunoSEQ multiplex PCR. The sample lists over 150,000 clones, about 80% seen once, with 2.5% to 3.5% in the top ten. Per germline, CDR1 LNHDA and CDR2 SQIVND (reference sequence). With V trimmed by 7 bases and J by 5 bases, 4 bases remained unmatched. CDR3 length: 13 residues. Study results and caveats: Many donors carried some public TCRs, although rarity characterized most TCR sequences. Cytomegalovirus association was assigned to more than 150 TCR beta chains. Both high specificity and high sensitivity reportedly marked the classifier's diagnosis of cytomegalovirus status.

As concerns this clone: Its target is unknown.

This sequence joins TRBV19 and TRBJ1-5, with TRBD1 matching 8 bases. This receptor was obtained from a young woman in good health and CMV-seropositive. The material sequenced was PBMCs. The CDR3 DNA reads TGTGCCAGTAAAGACAGGGGTTATCAGCCCCAGCATTTT. Translated, it gives CASKDRGYQPQHF.